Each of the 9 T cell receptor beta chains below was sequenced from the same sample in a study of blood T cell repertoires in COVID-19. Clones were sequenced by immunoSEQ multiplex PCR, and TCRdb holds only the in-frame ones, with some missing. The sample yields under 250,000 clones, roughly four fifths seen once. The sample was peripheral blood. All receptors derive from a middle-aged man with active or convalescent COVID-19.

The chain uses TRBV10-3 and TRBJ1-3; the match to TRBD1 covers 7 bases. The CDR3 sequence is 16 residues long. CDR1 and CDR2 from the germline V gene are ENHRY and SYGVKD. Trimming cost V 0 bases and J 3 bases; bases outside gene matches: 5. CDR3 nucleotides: TGTGCCATCAGTGAGTCAGGGGGCGCATTTGGAAACACCATATATTTT. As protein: CAISESGGAFGNTIYF.

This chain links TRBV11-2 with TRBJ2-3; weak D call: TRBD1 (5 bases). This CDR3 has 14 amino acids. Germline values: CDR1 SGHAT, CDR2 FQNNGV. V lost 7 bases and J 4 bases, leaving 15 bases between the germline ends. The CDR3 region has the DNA TGTGCCAGCACCGTCCTAGGGGTCCCAGATACGCAGTATTTT. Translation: CASTVLGVPDTQYF.

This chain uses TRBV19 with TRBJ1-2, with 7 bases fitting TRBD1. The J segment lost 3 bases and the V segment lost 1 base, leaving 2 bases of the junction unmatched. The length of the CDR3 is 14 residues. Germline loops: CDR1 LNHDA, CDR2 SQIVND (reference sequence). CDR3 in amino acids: CASSIGGTDYGYTF. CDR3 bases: TGTGCCAGTAGTATAGGCGGGACAGACTATGGCTACACCTTC.

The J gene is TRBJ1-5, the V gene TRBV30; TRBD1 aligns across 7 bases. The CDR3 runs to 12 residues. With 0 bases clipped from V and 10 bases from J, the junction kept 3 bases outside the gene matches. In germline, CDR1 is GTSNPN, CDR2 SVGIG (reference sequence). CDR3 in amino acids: CAWSVGQVPQHF. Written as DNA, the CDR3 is TGTGCCTGGAGTGTAGGACAGGTCCCCCAGCATTTT.

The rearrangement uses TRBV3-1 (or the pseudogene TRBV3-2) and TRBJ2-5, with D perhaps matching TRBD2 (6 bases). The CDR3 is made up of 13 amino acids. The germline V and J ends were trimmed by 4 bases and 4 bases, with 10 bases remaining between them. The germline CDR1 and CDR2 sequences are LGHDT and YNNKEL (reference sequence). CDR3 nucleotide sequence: TGTGCCAGCAGCCCAAGCGGGTTAGAGACCCAGTACTTC. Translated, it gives CASSPSGLETQYF.

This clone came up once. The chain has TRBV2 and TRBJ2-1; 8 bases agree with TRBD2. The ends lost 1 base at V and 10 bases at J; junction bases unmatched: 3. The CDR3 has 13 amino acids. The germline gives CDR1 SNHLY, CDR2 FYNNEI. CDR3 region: CASSEGVAGEQFF. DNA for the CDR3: TGTGCCAGCAGTGAAGGGGTAGCGGGGGAGCAGTTCTTC.

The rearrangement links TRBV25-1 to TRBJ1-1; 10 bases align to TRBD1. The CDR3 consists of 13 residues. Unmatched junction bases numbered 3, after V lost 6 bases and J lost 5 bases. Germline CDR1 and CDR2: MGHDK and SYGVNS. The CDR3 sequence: CASSGTGVTEAFF. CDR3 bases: TGTGCCAGCAGCGGGACAGGGGTTACTGAAGCTTTCTTT.

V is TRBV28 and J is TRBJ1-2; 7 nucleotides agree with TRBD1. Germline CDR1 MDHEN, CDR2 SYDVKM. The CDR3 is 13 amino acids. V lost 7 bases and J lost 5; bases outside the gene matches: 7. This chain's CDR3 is CASILTGMYGYTF. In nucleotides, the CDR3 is TGTGCCAGCATCCTGACAGGGATGTATGGCTACACCTTC.

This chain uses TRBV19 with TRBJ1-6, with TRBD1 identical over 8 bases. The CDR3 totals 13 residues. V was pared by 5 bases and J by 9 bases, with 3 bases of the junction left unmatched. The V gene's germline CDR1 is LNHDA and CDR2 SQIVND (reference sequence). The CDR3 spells CASSPDRASPLHF. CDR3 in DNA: TGTGCCAGTAGTCCGGACAGGGCTTCACCCCTCCACTTT.